The 21 T cell receptor beta chains presented below share a single source sample, sequenced in a study of cytomegalovirus exposure and HLA in healthy donors. The PCR ran on 60 Vbeta and 13 Jbeta primers. Profiling relied on immunoSEQ multiplex PCR, and the TCRdb table lists in-frame clones only, not all of them. In the table there are 200,000 to 250,000 clones, approximately 80% of which are singletons. The sample consisted of PBMCs. Source of these receptors: a boy aged 2 to 10 in good health and CMV-seronegative.

This clone was picked up a small number of times. The chain combines TRBV11-2 with TRBJ2-5, with TRBD2 matching 12 bases. V shed 5 bases and J 5 bases; nucleotides not matched to a gene: 9. Germline CDR1 SGHAT, CDR2 FQNNGV. The CDR3 is 16 amino acids. The CDR3 region has the DNA TGTGCCAGCAGCCCACGACTAGCGGGAGACGGGGAGACCCAGTACTTC. Amino acids: CASSPRLAGDGETQYF.

The V gene is TRBV10-2, the J gene TRBJ2-1; no clear D gene. The CDR3 is 17 amino acids. Deletions cut 2 bases from V and 0 bases from J, with 14 bases between. Germline lookup yields CDR1 WSHSY and CDR2 SAAADI. DNA of the CDR3: TGCGCCAGCAGTGAGGTCAGTCTTAGGAGCTCCTACAATGAGCAGTTCTTC. This codes for CASSEVSLRSSYNEQFF.

V is TRBV5-3 and J is TRBJ1-1; D perhaps matches TRBD1 (5 bases). TRBV5-3 is an ORF for which the function is uncertain. This CDR3 spans 16 amino acids. V was shortened by 4 bases and J by 5 bases, with 21 bases between the two germline ends. The CDR3 is CARSPSSLRGVTEAFF. The CDR3 DNA sequence: TGTGCCAGAAGCCCTTCTTCCCTCCGGGGGGTGACTGAAGCTTTCTTT.

The gene calls are TRBV6-1 and TRBJ2-7; possibly TRBD1 for D (5 bases). Germline lookup yields CDR1 MNHNS and CDR2 SASEGT. V was shortened by 5 bases and J by 2 bases, with 13 bases between the two germline ends. This CDR3 has 14 amino acids. CDR3 in amino acids: CASSSGAGTYEQYF. In DNA form, the CDR3 reads TGTGCCAGCAGTTCAGGCGCAGGGACCTACGAGCAGTACTTC.

This chain's CDR3 is CASSQNTGNYGYTF. The CDR3 nucleotides read TGTGCCAGCAGCCAGAATACAGGGAACTATGGCTACACCTTC. The rearrangement links TRBV6-5 to TRBJ1-2; a weak D match, TRBD1 (6 bases). The CDR3 runs 14 residues. Germline lookup yields CDR1 MNHEY and CDR2 SVGAGI. V was pared by 6 bases and J by 2 bases, with 13 bases between.

The chain combines TRBV15 with TRBJ2-2; 10 bases map to TRBD1. Per the germline V gene, CDR1 is LNHNV and CDR2 is YYDKDF (reference sequence). The CDR3 loop spans 15 amino acids. The V segment lost 8 bases and the J segment 5 bases; nucleotides outside the gene matches: 8. The CDR3 sequence: CATAIDRGQTGELFF. Written as DNA, the CDR3 is TGTGCCACCGCGATCGACAGGGGGCAGACCGGGGAGCTGTTTTTT.

The chain is built from TRBV11-2 and TRBJ2-2; TRBD2 aligns across 7 bases. V trimming: 4 bases; J trimming: 3 bases; junction bases outside the gene matches: 5. Germline V gene data show CDR1 as SGHAT and CDR2 as FQNNGV. The CDR3 consists of 15 residues. CDR3 sequence: CASSSGTTYTGELFF. The CDR3 nucleotides read TGTGCCAGCAGCTCCGGGACTACCTACACCGGGGAGCTGTTTTTT.

The chain couples TRBV5-1 to TRBJ2-1; 8 nucleotides align to TRBD2. The CDR3 extends over 17 amino acids. The ends lost 0 bases at V and 0 bases at J; junction bases unmatched: 5. Germline CDR1 is SGHRS and CDR2 is YFSETQ. CDR3 in amino acids: CASSLVGSGSSYNEQFF. The CDR3 DNA is TGCGCCAGCAGCTTGGTGGGGAGCGGGAGCTCCTACAATGAGCAGTTCTTC.

The sample holds a few counts of this clone. The V gene is TRBV7-8, the J gene TRBJ1-2; 8 bases line up with TRBD1. Germline loops: CDR1 SGHVS, CDR2 FQNEAQ. This CDR3 is 15 amino acids long. V shed 2 bases, J shed 13 bases, and the junction held 15 bases outside the gene matches. DNA for the CDR3: TGTGCCAGCAGCTTAACCCGGACAGGGTTTATCGGGTTCACCTTC. The encoded protein is CASSLTRTGFIGFTF. The full variable domain, completed using reference TRBV7-8 and TRBJ1-2, is GAGVSQSPRYKVAKRGQDVALRCDPISGHVSLFWYQQALGQGPEFLTYFQNEAQLDKSGLPSDRFFAERPEGSVSTLKIQRTQQEDSAVYLCASSLTRTGFIGFTFGSGTRLTVV.

V usage is TRBV5-3 and J usage is TRBJ2-7; D unresolved. TRBV5-3 is assigned to the ORF class and has an uncertain function. The CDR3 is 13 amino acids. The V and J ends lost 0 bases and 3 bases respectively, with 7 bases between them. In DNA, the CDR3 is TGTGCCAGAAGCTTGGCCAGAATCTACGAGCAGTACTTC. Translated, it gives CARSLARIYEQYF.

The chain is built from TRBV19 and TRBJ1-3, with TRBD1 as a possible D gene (6 bases). Germline V lookup: CDR1 LNHDA, CDR2 SQIVND (reference sequence). This CDR3 has 16 amino acids. V was pared by 7 bases and J by 2 bases, with 18 bases between. CDR3 amino acids: CASTLVPGHTGNTIYF. The CDR3 bases are TGTGCCAGTACCTTAGTACCGGGACATACTGGAAACACCATATATTTT.

CDR3 loop: CASSRRQGSGYTF. DNA for the CDR3: TGTGCCAGCAGCCGCCGACAGGGTAGTGGCTACACCTTC. The V gene is TRBV28, the J gene TRBJ1-2; TRBD1 agrees at 7 bases. V dropped 6 bases and J dropped 7; count of bases not matched to a gene: 8. This CDR3 contains 13 residues. Germline CDR1 is MDHEN and CDR2 is SYDVKM.

In this sample, this clone turned up a few times. V and J are TRBV7-2 and TRBJ2-1, with TRBD2 matching 10 bases. CDR1 is SGHTA, CDR2 FQGNSA, per germline. The ends lost 5 bases at V and 10 bases at J; junction bases unmatched: 8. The CDR3 is made up of 14 amino acids. In nucleotides, the CDR3 is TGTGCCAGCAGCCCGGGACTAGCGATGGGCGAGCAGTTCTTC. Translated, it gives CASSPGLAMGEQFF.

In its sample, this clone was seen a few times. This chain joins TRBV9 and TRBJ1-1; 7 bases match TRBD1. Germline values: CDR1 SGDLS, CDR2 YYNGEE. The J segment lost 4 bases and the V segment lost 7 bases, leaving 7 bases of the junction unmatched. CDR3 length equals 13 residues. CDR3 DNA: TGTGCCAGCGGACAGGAGGGGGTCACTGAAGCTTTCTTT. Protein product: CASGQEGVTEAFF.

This sequence joins TRBV11-2 and TRBJ2-7; D call uncertain. There are 11 residues in the CDR3. From germline, CDR1 is SGHAT and CDR2 FQNNGV. The ends were cut back, 5 bases at V and 6 bases at J, with 8 bases in the middle. This CDR3 is CASSPSREQYF. The CDR3 nucleotides are TGTGCCAGCAGCCCCTCCCGCGAGCAGTACTTC.

There are a few counts of this clone. The CDR3 nucleotides are TGCGCCAGCAGCTTGATACAGGGAGACACTGAAGCTTTCTTT. It specifies CASSLIQGDTEAFF. V is TRBV5-1 and J is TRBJ1-1, with a tentative D call TRBD1 (6 bases). The ends were cut back, 1 base at V and 3 bases at J, with 10 bases in the middle. The CDR3 loop spans 14 amino acids. The germline CDR1 and CDR2 sequences are SGHRS and YFSETQ.

The table lists this clone with a few counts. The chain joins TRBV2 to TRBJ2-7; 8 nucleotides align to TRBD2. Germline CDR1 SNHLY, CDR2 FYNNEI. J lost 3 bases, V lost 8 bases, and 6 bases had no gene match. The CDR3 is 13 residues long. The CDR3: CASGEREYYEQYF. CDR3 nucleotides: TGTGCCAGCGGAGAGCGGGAGTACTACGAGCAGTACTTC.

There are a few counts of this clone. The rearrangement links TRBV15 to TRBJ1-1; D call uncertain. The CDR3 runs 15 residues. The V end was cut by 3 bases, the J end by 1 base, with 12 bases between. Germline V CDR1 and CDR2: LNHNV, YYDKDF (reference sequence). As DNA, the CDR3 is TGTGCCACCAGCAGGTGGGAGAGGGCGAACACTGAAGCTTTCTTT. It codes for CATSRWERANTEAFF.

This sequence joins TRBV7-3 and TRBJ1-2; 9 positions agree with TRBD1. The junction had 6 bases not matched to a gene; V was cut back by 3 bases and J by 7 bases. Germline V lookup: CDR1 SGHTA, CDR2 FQGTGA. The CDR3 is made up of 14 amino acids. The DNA for the CDR3 is TGTGCCAGCAGCTTGACAGGGGGTGCGTGTGGCTACACCTTC. Amino acid sequence: CASSLTGGACGYTF.

The chain joins TRBV7-9 to TRBJ1-2; TRBD1 matches 9 bases. The CDR3 has 12 residues. Germline lookup yields CDR1 SEHNR and CDR2 FQNEAQ (reference sequence). Trimming cost V 5 bases and J 12 bases; bases outside gene matches: 7. The CDR3 DNA reads as TGTGCCAGCAGCCAAGGACAGGGGTACAACACCTTC. Protein: CASSQGQGYNTF.

V usage is TRBV6-5 and J usage is TRBJ1-5; 9 bases align to TRBD1. CDR3 length equals 15 residues. CDR1 is MNHEY, CDR2 SVGAGI, per germline. V lost 3 bases to trimming and J lost 7 bases; unmatched junction nucleotides: 7. In DNA, the CDR3 is TGTGCCAGCAGTTATCGGACAGGGGCAAACCAGCCCCAGCATTTT. The encoded protein is CASSYRTGANQPQHF.